These 21 T cell receptor beta chains share one sample of origin, sequenced in a study of post-analysis software for immune sequencing data. Findings and caveats of the study: In patients, TRBV5-6, TRBV5-1 and TRBV20-1 belonged to five or six TRBV segments found more frequently than in controls.

Their antigen targets remain unknown. Researchers reported that TCR beta cDNA libraries carried unique molecular identifiers. TCRdb fed the PCR reads into MiXCR, producing one record per CDR3 protein. The table includes hundreds of thousands of distinct CDR3 sequences, over 45% detected once. The sequenced sample consisted of blood. The receptor set was obtained from a girl aged 2 to 10 with multiple sclerosis.

In the case of this clonotype: Sequence at one end of the junction differs from germline and may be a read error. The genes are TRBV7-6 and TRBJ2-5; unclear D gene. The length of the CDR3 is 15 residues. The germline V gene encodes CDR1 SGHVS and CDR2 FNYEAQ. This chain's CDR3 is CASSLALTTQGTQYF. The CDR3, as DNA: TGTGCCAGCAGCTTAGCGCTGACAACCCAAGGGACCCAGTACTTC.

The chain is built from TRBV29-1 and TRBJ2-7; no firm D call. CDR1 is SQVTM and CDR2 is ANQGSEA in the germline V gene. The V gene lost 5 bases and the J gene lost 6 bases, with 8 bases spanning the gap. This CDR3 spans 10 amino acids. CDR3 sequence: CSVSHCEQYF. Written as DNA, the CDR3 is TGCAGCGTTTCCCATTGCGAGCAGTACTTC.

The V gene is TRBV20-1, the J gene TRBJ1-2; D unclear. CDR1 is DFQATT, CDR2 SNEGSKA, per germline (reference sequence). The V end was cut by 5 bases, the J end by 8 bases, with 9 bases between. The CDR3 consists of 10 residues. The CDR3 DNA is TGCAGTGCTGGCGGGGAGGGCTACACCTTC. Its translation is CSAGGEGYTF.

This rearrangement joins TRBV7-2 to TRBJ1-6; 11 nucleotides line up with TRBD1. The germline CDR1 and CDR2 sequences are SGHTA and FQGNSA. Trimming at V came to 5 bases and at J to 7 bases, leaving 7 bases not matched to a gene. This CDR3 is built from 16 residues. In DNA form, the CDR3 reads TGTGCCAGCAGCCAGGGACAGGGGGTCTTAAATTCACCCCTCCACTTT. Translation: CASSQGQGVLNSPLHF.

This rearrangement joins TRBV10-3 to TRBJ2-1; 10 nucleotides align to TRBD1. The CDR3 sequence is 15 residues long. CDR1 ENHRY and CDR2 SYGVKD come from the germline V gene. V shed 8 bases and J 10 bases; nucleotides not matched to a gene: 14. CDR3 bases: TGTGCCATCGGGGATCCGGGACAGGGGATGGGCGAGCAGTTCTTC. Its protein is CAIGDPGQGMGEQFF.

The chain couples TRBV9 to TRBJ2-1; 9 positions agree with TRBD2. Germline V gene data show CDR1 as SGDLS and CDR2 as YYNGEE. The trim removed 2 bases at V and 5 bases at J, leaving 14 bases unmatched. The CDR3 spans 18 residues. The CDR3 spells CASSVGLAGRGSHNEQFF. The CDR3 DNA is TGTGCCAGCAGCGTGGGGCTAGCGGGACGCGGTTCCCACAATGAGCAGTTCTTC.

The sample holds a few counts of this clonotype. V usage is TRBV4-1 and J usage is TRBJ1-2; D not resolved. This CDR3 contains 11 residues. Germline CDR1 and CDR2: MGHRA and YSYEKL. V was cut by 6 bases and J by 6 bases, with 8 bases left in between. In nucleotides, the CDR3 is TGCGCCAGCAGGGTTCGAAATGGCTACACCTTC. Protein: CASRVRNGYTF.

In its sample, this clonotype was seen once. The V gene is TRBV6-6, the J gene TRBJ2-1, with 7 bases fitting TRBD2. The CDR3 has 17 amino acids. From germline, CDR1 is MNHNY and CDR2 SVGAGI (reference sequence). The junction had 7 bases not matched to a gene; V was cut back by 2 bases and J by 0 bases. The CDR3 DNA reads as TGTGCCAGCAGTTACGATCCGACTAGCACCTCCTACAATGAGCAGTTCTTC. Translated, it gives CASSYDPTSTSYNEQFF.

In this sample, this clonotype turned up once. The gene calls are TRBV20-1 and TRBJ1-1; the D gene is possibly TRBD1 (5 bases). CDR3 length equals 16 residues. Germline V gene data show CDR1 as DFQATT and CDR2 as SNEGSKA (reference sequence). Trimming removed 4 bases at V and 1 base at J, with 19 bases between. The CDR3 spells CSAIRVEGAPNTEAFF. The CDR3 nucleotides are TGCAGTGCTATCAGGGTCGAAGGGGCCCCGAACACTGAAGCTTTCTTT.

The V gene is TRBV7-2, the J gene TRBJ2-7; D gene uncertain. V gave up 5 bases and J gave up 4 bases, with 6 bases separating them. From germline, CDR1 is SGHTA and CDR2 FQGNSA. The length of the CDR3 is 11 residues. The CDR3 region has the DNA TGTGCCAGCAGCGCAGAATACGAGCAGTACTTC. Translation gives CASSAEYEQYF.

The rearrangement links TRBV28 to TRBJ2-1; no definite D call. TRBJ2-7 explains the end of the DNA better; the J call may be wrong. Germline-derived CDR1 and CDR2 are MDHEN and SYDVKM. The CDR3 covers 13 residues. The CDR3 DNA reads TGTGCCAGCAGTTTACACCTGTCTTACGAGCAGTACTTC. Protein: CASSLHLSYEQYF.

This rearrangement joins TRBV3-1 to TRBJ2-1, with 10 positions matching TRBD2. Germline V lookup: CDR1 LGHDT, CDR2 YNNKEL (reference sequence). The CDR3 sequence is 14 residues long. V was clipped by 5 bases and J by 8 bases; unmatched bases: 6. CDR3 loop: CASSELAGKDEQFF. Written as DNA, the CDR3 is TGTGCCAGCAGCGAACTAGCGGGAAAGGATGAGCAGTTCTTC.

The rearrangement joins TRBV5-4 to TRBJ2-1; 12 nucleotides match TRBD2. Per germline, CDR1 SGHNT and CDR2 YYREEE (reference sequence). The CDR3 loop spans 16 amino acids. The J segment lost 7 bases and the V segment lost 0 bases, leaving 5 bases of the junction unmatched. Here the CDR3 reads CASSLDGLAGGNEQFF. The CDR3 DNA is TGTGCCAGCAGCTTGGATGGTCTAGCGGGGGGGAATGAGCAGTTCTTC.

The chain links TRBV4-1 to TRBJ1-5; 7 positions agree with TRBD1. After removal of 4 bases from V and 0 bases from J, the junction contained 6 bases not matched to a gene. CDR1 is MGHRA and CDR2 is YSYEKL in the germline V gene. The CDR3 runs 16 residues. The CDR3, as DNA: TGCGCCAGCAGCCTGGACAGGCTGTATAGCAATCAGCCCCAGCATTTT. Translating it yields CASSLDRLYSNQPQHF.

The rearrangement links TRBV6-2 or TRBV6-3 to TRBJ2-1, with 11 bases aligning to TRBD2. The trim removed 7 bases at V and 9 bases at J, leaving 8 bases unmatched. The CDR3 sequence is 14 residues long. Germline lookup yields CDR1 MNHEY and CDR2 SVGEGT. CDR3 coding DNA: TGTGCCAGCAACAAACTAGCGGGGGCTCTTGAGCAGTTCTTC. This codes for CASNKLAGALEQFF.

The chain is built from TRBV2 and TRBJ2-7; 12 bases map to TRBD2. This CDR3 spans 14 amino acids. CDR1 SNHLY and CDR2 FYNNEI come from the germline V gene. V was pared by 6 bases and J by 2 bases, with 2 bases of the junction left unmatched. The CDR3 coding sequence is TGTGCCAGCAGCTGGACTAGCGGGGCCTACGAGCAGTACTTC. This translates into CASSWTSGAYEQYF.

The rearrangement joins TRBV5-1 to TRBJ2-7, with TRBD2 matching 13 bases. V trimming: 0 bases; J trimming: 1 base; junction bases outside the gene matches: 4. The CDR3 contains 17 residues. Germline loops: CDR1 SGHRS, CDR2 YFSETQ. CDR3 nucleotide sequence: TGCGCCAGCAGCTTGGGCGGGACTAGCGGGAAGTCCTACGAGCAGTACTTC. Protein product: CASSLGGTSGKSYEQYF.

The chain combines TRBV6-6 with TRBJ2-7, with D hard to call. V lost 2 bases, J lost 7 bases, and 15 bases lay in between. The CDR3 spans 14 residues. From germline, CDR1 is MNHNY and CDR2 SVGAGI (reference sequence). CDR3 in amino acids: CASSYRTSYNEQYF. In nucleotides, the CDR3 is TGTGCCAGCAGTTACAGGACCTCCTACAATGAGCAGTACTTC.

The CDR3 protein is CASAPPRGELMVEGYTF. CDR3 sequence (DNA): TGTGCCAGCGCCCCACCGCGCGGGGAGCTCATGGTGGAGGGCTACACCTTC. This chain joins TRBV7-2 and TRBJ1-2, with unresolved D. V was cut by 8 bases and J by 8 bases, with 30 bases left in between. This CDR3 has 17 amino acids. CDR1 SGHTA and CDR2 FQGNSA come from the germline V gene.

V usage is TRBV27 and J usage is TRBJ2-1, with 9 bases identical to TRBD1. The closer fit of TRBJ2-7 to the DNA end suggests the J call may be wrong. This CDR3 spans 14 amino acids. The germline V gene encodes CDR1 MNHEY and CDR2 SMNVEV (reference sequence). In DNA form, the CDR3 reads TGTGCCAGCAGTTCCTCCGGGACAGGGCAAGCGCAGTACTTC. It codes for CASSSSGTGQAQYF.

V is TRBV20-1 and J is TRBJ2-7; 7 nucleotides agree with TRBD1. The germline V gene has CDR1 DFQATT and CDR2 SNEGSKA (reference sequence). The CDR3 length is 13 residues. The V gene end was trimmed by 3 bases and the J gene end by 2 bases; junction bases not matched to a gene: 4. The CDR3 sequence is CSASSGQTYEQYF. As DNA, the CDR3 is TGCAGTGCTAGTTCGGGACAGACCTACGAGCAGTACTTC.